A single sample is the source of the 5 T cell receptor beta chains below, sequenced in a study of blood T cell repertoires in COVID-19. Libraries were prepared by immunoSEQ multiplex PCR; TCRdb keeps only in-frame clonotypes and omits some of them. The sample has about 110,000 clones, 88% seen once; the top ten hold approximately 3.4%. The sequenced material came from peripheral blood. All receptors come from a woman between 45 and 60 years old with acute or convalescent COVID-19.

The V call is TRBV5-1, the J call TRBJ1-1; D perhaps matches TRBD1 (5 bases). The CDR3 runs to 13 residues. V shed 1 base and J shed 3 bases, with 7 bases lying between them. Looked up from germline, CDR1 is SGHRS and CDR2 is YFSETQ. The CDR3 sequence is CASSLTGYTEAFF. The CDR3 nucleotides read TGCGCCAGCAGCTTGACAGGTTACACTGAAGCTTTCTTT.

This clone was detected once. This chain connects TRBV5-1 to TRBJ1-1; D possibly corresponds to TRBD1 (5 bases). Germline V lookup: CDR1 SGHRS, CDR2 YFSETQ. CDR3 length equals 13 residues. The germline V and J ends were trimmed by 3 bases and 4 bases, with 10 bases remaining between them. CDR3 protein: CASSSDSFTEAFF. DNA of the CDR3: TGCGCCAGCAGCTCCGACAGTTTCACTGAAGCTTTCTTT. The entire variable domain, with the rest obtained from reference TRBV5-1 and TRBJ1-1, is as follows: KAGVTQTPRYLIKTRGQQVTLSCSPISGHRSVSWYQQTPGQGLQFLFEYFSETQRNKGNFPGRFSGRQFSNSRSEMNVSTLELGDSALYLCASSSDSFTEAFFGQGTRLTVV.

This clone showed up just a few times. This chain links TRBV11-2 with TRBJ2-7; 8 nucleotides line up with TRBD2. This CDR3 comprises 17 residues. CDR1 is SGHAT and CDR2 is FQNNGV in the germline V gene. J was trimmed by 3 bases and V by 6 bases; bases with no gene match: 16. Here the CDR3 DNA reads TGTGCCAGCAGTTATGTCGGGGCGGGAGGTCGATACTACGAGCAGTACTTC. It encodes CASSYVGAGGRYYEQYF.

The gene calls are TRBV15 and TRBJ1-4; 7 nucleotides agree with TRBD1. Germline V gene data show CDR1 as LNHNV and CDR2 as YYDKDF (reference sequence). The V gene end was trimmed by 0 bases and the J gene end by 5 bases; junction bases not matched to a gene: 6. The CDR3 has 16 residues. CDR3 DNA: TGTGCCACCAGCAGAGATCTTGGGACAGCCAATGAAAAACTGTTTTTT. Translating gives CATSRDLGTANEKLFF.

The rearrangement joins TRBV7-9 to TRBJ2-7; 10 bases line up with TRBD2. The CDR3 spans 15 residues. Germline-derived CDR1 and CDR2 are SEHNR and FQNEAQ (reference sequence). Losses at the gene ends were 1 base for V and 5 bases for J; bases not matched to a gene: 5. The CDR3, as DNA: TGTGCCAGCAGCTTAGATAGCGGGAGGCACAACGAGCAGTACTTC. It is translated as CASSLDSGRHNEQYF.